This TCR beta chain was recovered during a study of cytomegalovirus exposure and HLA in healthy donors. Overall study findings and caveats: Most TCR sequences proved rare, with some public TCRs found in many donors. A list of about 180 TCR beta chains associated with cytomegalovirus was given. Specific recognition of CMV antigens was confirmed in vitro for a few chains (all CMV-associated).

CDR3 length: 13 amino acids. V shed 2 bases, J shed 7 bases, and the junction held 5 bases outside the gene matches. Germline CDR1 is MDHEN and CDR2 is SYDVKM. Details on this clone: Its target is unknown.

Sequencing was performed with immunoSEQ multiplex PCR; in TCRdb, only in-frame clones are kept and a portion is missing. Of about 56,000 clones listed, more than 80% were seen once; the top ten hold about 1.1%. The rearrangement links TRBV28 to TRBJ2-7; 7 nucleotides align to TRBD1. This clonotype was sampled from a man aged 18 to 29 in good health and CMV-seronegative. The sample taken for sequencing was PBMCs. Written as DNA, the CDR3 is TGTGCCAGCAGTTTAGACAGGGTAGGGGAGCAGTACTTC. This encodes CASSLDRVGEQYF.